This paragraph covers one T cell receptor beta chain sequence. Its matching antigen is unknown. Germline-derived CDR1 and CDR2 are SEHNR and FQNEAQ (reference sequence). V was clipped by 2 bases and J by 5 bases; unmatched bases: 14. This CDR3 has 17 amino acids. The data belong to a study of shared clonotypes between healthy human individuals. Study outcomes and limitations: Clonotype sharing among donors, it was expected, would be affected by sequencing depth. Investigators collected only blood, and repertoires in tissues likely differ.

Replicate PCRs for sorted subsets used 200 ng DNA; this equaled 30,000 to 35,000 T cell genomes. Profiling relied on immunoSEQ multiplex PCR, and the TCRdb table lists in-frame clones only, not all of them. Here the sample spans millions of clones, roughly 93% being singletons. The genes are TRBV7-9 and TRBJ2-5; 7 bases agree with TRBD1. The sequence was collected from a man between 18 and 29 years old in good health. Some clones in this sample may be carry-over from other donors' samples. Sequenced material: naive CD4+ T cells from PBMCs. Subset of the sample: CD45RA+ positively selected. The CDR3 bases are TGTGCCAGCAGCTTAAGGGGGCTACTAGGGGGCCGGGAGACCCAGTACTTC. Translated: CASSLRGLLGGRETQYF.